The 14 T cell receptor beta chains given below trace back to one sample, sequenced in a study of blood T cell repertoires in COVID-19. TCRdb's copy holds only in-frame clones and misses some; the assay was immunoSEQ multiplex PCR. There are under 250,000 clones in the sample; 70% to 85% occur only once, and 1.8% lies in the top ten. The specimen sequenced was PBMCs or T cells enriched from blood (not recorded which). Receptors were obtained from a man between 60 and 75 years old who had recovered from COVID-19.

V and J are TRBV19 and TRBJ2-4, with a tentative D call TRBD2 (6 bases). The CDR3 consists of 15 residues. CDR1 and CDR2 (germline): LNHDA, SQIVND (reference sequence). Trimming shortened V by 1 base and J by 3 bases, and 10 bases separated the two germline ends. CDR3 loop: CASSIGPGGKNIQYF. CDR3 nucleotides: TGTGCCAGTAGTATAGGGCCCGGGGGCAAAAACATTCAGTACTTC.

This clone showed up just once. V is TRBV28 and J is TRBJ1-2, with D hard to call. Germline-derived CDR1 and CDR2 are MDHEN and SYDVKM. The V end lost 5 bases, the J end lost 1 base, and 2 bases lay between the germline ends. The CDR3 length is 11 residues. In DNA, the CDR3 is TGTGCCAGCAGTCTTAACTATGGCTACACCTTC. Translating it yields CASSLNYGYTF.

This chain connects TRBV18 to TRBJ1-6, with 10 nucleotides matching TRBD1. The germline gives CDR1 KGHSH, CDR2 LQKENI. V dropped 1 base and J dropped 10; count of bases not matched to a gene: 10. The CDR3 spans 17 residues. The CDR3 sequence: CASSPRGTGVDRSPLHF. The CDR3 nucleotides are TGTGCCAGCTCACCACGCGGGACAGGGGTAGATCGGTCACCCCTCCACTTT.

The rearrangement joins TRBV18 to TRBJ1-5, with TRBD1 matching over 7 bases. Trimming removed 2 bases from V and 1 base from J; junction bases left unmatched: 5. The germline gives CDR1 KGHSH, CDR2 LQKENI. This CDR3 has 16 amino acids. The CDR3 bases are TGTGCCAGCTCACCAAGGACAGGAAACAGCAATCAGCCCCAGCATTTT. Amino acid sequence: CASSPRTGNSNQPQHF.

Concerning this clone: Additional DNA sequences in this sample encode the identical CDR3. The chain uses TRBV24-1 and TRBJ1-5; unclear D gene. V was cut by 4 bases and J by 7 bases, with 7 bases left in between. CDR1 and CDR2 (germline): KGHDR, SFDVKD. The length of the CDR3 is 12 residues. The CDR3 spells CATSDPGQPQHF. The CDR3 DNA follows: TGTGCCACCAGTGACCCAGGACAGCCCCAGCATTTT.

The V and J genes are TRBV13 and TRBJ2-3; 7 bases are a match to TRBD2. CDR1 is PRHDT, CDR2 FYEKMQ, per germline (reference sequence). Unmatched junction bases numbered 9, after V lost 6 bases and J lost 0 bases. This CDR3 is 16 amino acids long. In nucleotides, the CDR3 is TGTGCCAGCAGATTCTTAGCGGGTCCTAGCACAGATACGCAGTATTTT. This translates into CASRFLAGPSTDTQYF.

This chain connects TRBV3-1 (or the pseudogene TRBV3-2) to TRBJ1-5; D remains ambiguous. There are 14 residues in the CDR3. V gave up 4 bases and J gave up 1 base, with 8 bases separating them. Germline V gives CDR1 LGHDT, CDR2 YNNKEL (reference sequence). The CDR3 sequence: CASSLAGSNQPQHF. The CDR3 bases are TGTGCCAGCAGCCTCGCAGGAAGCAATCAGCCCCAGCATTTT.

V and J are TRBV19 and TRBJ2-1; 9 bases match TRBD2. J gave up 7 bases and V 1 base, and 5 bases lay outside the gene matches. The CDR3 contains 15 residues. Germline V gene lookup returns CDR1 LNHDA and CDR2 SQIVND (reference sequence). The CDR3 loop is CASSIGGGAGNEQFF. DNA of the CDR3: TGTGCCAGTAGTATAGGCGGGGGGGCCGGGAATGAGCAGTTCTTC.

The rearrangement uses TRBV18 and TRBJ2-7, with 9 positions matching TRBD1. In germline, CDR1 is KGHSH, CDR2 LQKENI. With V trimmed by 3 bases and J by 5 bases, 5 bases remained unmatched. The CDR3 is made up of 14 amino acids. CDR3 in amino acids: CASSPGTGNNEQYF. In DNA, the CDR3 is TGTGCCAGCTCACCTGGGACAGGGAACAACGAGCAGTACTTC.

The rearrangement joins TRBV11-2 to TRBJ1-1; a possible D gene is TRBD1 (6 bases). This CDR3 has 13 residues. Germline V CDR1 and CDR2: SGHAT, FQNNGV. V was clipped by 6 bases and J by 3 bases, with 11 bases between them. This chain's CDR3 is CASRTDSYTEAFF. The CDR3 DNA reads TGTGCCAGCAGGACGGACAGCTACACTGAAGCTTTCTTT.

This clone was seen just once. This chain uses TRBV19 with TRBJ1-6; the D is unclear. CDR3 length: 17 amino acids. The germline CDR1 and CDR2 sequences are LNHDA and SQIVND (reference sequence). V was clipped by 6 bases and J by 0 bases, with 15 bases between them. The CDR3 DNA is TGTGCCAGTAGATCGGCGGTTTTTAGCTCCTATAATTCACCCCTCCACTTT. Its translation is CASRSAVFSSYNSPLHF.

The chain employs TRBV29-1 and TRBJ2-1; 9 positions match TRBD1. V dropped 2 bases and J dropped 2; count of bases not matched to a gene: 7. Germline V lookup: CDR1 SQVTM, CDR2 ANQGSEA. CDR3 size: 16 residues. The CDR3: CSVEQGQGITYNEQFF. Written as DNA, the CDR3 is TGCAGCGTTGAACAGGGACAGGGAATAACCTACAATGAGCAGTTCTTC.

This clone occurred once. CDR3 sequence: CASSRTGTSADTQYF. For the CDR3, the DNA is TGTGCCAGTAGTAGGACAGGGACTAGCGCAGATACGCAGTATTTT. The chain joins TRBV19 to TRBJ2-3; 10 nucleotides match TRBD2. Trimming at V came to 4 bases and at J to 4 bases, leaving 5 bases not matched to a gene. CDR3 length equals 15 residues. Germline CDR1 LNHDA, CDR2 SQIVND (reference sequence).

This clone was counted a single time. CDR3 amino acids: CASSHAGGGGTQYF. For the CDR3, the DNA is TGTGCCAGCAGCCACGCGGGCGGGGGAGGGACCCAGTACTTC. This chain links TRBV3-1 (or the pseudogene TRBV3-2) with TRBJ2-5; TRBD2 matches 7 bases. V lost 3 bases and J lost 7; bases outside the gene matches: 8. The CDR3 totals 14 residues. Germline V lookup: CDR1 LGHDT, CDR2 YNNKEL (reference sequence).